This T cell receptor (beta chain) was observed in a study of PD-1 blockade in classical Hodgkin lymphoma. On the study more broadly: A 3 mg/kg intravenous dose of nivolumab was received by patients every 2 weeks.

Time point defined: cycle 4 day 1 (C4D1), after 6 weeks of nivolumab. With no exception, relapse followed autologous stem cell transplantation in all patients, and brentuximab vedotin exposure varied. Magnetic depletion of unwanted cells isolated CD4+ T cells from thawed PBMCs. Germline CDR1 is MGHRA and CDR2 is YSYEKL. The CDR3 has 16 residues. V dropped 0 bases and J dropped 2 bases, with 13 bases sitting between them. Concerning this clone: Its antigen is not known.

Generated by immunoSEQ multiplex PCR, the TCRdb table keeps only in-frame clones and is missing some. Of approximately 20,000 clones listed, less than 85% are singletons. Findings of the study overall: When set against healthy donors, newly diagnosed patients were reported to show lower baseline TCR diversity.

The origin of this receptor is a human donor with classical Hodgkin lymphoma. The specimen was CD4+ T cells from blood, collected before the fourth cycle of nivolumab. The chain couples TRBV4-1 to TRBJ1-1; D possibly corresponds to TRBD1 (5 bases). The CDR3 region has the DNA TGCGCCAGCAGCCAAGATTTCGGGGGTACCAACACTGAAGCTTTCTTT. This gives the protein CASSQDFGGTNTEAFF.